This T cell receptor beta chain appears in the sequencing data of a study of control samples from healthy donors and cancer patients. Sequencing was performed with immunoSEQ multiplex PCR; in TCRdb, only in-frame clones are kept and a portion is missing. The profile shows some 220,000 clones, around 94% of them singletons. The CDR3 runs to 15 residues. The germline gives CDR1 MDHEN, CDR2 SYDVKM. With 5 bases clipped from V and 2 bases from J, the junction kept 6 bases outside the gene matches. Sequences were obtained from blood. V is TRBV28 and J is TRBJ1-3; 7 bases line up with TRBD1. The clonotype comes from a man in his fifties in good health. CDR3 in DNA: TGTGCCAGCAGTGAACAGGGGAGCCCTGGAAACACCATATATTTT. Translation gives CASSEQGSPGNTIYF.